A selection of T cell receptor beta chains follows, all from one sample in a study of OX40 agonist ivuxolimab in advanced cancers. Produced via immunoSEQ multiplex PCR; TCRdb's table is partial and in-frame only. The sample has about 67,000 clones, 70% to 90% seen once; the top ten hold 2%. The material was CD4+ or CD8+ T cells sorted from blood, obtained in a trial of the OX40 agonist ivuxolimab. These receptors were obtained from an adult with an advanced solid tumor such as melanoma, head and neck, liver or kidney cancer. The CDR3 runs from the conserved cysteine through the conserved F or W. The order of the fields is CDR3 length, J gene, V gene, CDR3 protein.

>13|TRBJ2-5|TRBV6-1
CASTRDRDETQYF
>13|TRBJ1-4|TRBV7-2
CASSLEGGEKLFF
>16|TRBJ1-4|TRBV6-1
CASSEQLGGVGEKLFF
>14|TRBJ2-3|TRBV6-1
CASKTSVGTDTQYF
>13|TRBJ1-1|TRBV11-2
CASSLDVDLEAFF
>16|TRBJ2-5|TRBV11-2
CASSFSEDKGKETQYF
>17|TRBJ2-1|TRBV7-2
CASSLVVRGGSYNEQFF
>14|TRBJ2-7|TRBV7-2
CASSLGRSPYEQYF
>13|TRBJ2-5|TRBV25-1
CASSANRGETQYF
>12|TRBJ2-7|TRBV27
CASSLQNYEQYF
>15|TRBJ1-1|TRBV2
CASTQGQGIFSEAFF
>14|.|TRBV5-1
CASSSRPGGDEQYF
>15|TRBJ2-7|TRBV7-2
CASSPNGGGTYEQYF
>15|TRBJ1-5|TRBV2
CASSEEGRGRQPQHF
>20|TRBJ2-6|TRBV19
CASSIGQGTGKFSGANVLTF
>18|TRBJ2-1|TRBV11-2
CASSLEQVAGPSYNEQFF
>14|TRBJ2-1|TRBV5-1
CASSLAGLDNEQFF
>18|TRBJ2-4|TRBV19
CASSTGLAGDWVKNIQYF
>13|TRBJ2-3|TRBV5-4
CASTLPTTDTQYF
>14|TRBJ2-3|TRBV5-4
CASSFYGPTDTQYF
>16|TRBJ2-1|TRBV19
CASSIGASGIYNEQFF
>14|TRBJ1-4|TRBV9
CASSVAGFNEKLFF
>15|TRBJ1-2|TRBV7-8
CASSLEGTRAYGYTF
>15|TRBJ2-7|TRBV6-5
CASSSSRAGVSEQYF
>16|TRBJ2-4|TRBV18
CASSKRGREAKNIQYF
>17|TRBJ1-2|TRBV5-6
CASSLVSGTGPNYGYTF
>13|TRBJ1-1|TRBV19
CASSIEDRSEAFF
>15|TRBJ2-7|TRBV6-5
CASSAWGQGADEQYF
>13|TRBJ2-5|TRBV19
CASSTALGETQYF
>15|TRBJ2-7|TRBV5-1
CASSLGLSNSYEQYF
>15|TRBJ2-5|TRBV19
CASSIGFLSQETQYF
>14|TRBJ2-1|TRBV7-8
CASSSGLPYNEQFF
>19|TRBJ1-6|TRBV28
CASSLSGTGGLSGNSPLHF
>15|TRBJ1-3|TRBV19
CASSILQGTGNTIYF
>16|TRBJ2-7|TRBV7-2
CASSPPRRGTTYEQYF
>14|TRBJ2-1|TRBV4-3
CASSQEGHSNEQFF
>15|TRBJ1-3|TRBV7-2
CASRRSGGLGNTIYF
>19|TRBJ1-1|TRBV7-2
CASSLEHFGTRGEGTEAFF
>14|TRBJ2-3|TRBV15
CATSRDGSTDTQYF
>14|TRBJ1-2|TRBV7-2
CASKPGQGNYGYTF
>15|TRBJ2-5|TRBV9
CASSVGGQVGETQYF
>13|TRBJ2-7|TRBV18
CASSPPDKYEQYF
>13|TRBJ1-5|TRBV28
CASSRPPGQPQHF
>13|TRBJ2-3|TRBV5-4
CASSVTGTDTQYF
>17|TRBJ2-7|TRBV6-1
CASSGAGTTGFSYEQYF
>13|TRBJ2-7|TRBV5-1
CASGNPDSYEQYF
>14|TRBJ2-7|TRBV5-6
CASSDSRTRNEQYF
>14|TRBJ2-7|TRBV19
CASSIRPGSYEQYF
>15|TRBJ1-4|TRBV18
CASSPQGATNEKLFF